Shown below are 17 T cell receptor beta chains from a single sample sequenced in a study of beta chain features in type 1 diabetes. The investigators reverse transcribed all of the isolated RNA, so they sequenced expressed TCRB transcripts. Sequencing was performed with immunoSEQ multiplex PCR; in TCRdb, only in-frame clones are kept and a portion is missing. Of about 320,000 clones in the sample, 14% are singletons; the top ten hold more than 6.5%. Sequences were obtained from central memory CD4+ T cells from blood. These receptors originate from a man younger than 45 in good health.

There are a few counts of this clone. The rearrangement uses TRBV6-1 and TRBJ1-2, with TRBD1 as a possible D gene (5 bases). V was cut by 2 bases and J by 5 bases, with 6 bases left in between. From germline, CDR1 is MNHNS and CDR2 SASEGT. There are 12 residues in the CDR3. CDR3: CASSERGYGYTF. The CDR3 DNA follows: TGTGCCAGCAGTGAAAGGGGATATGGCTACACCTTC.

J is TRBJ2-2 and V is TRBV5-6; 7 bases are shared with TRBD2. In germline, CDR1 is SGHDT, CDR2 YYEEEE. This CDR3 has 17 residues. V lost 1 base to trimming and J lost 4 bases; unmatched junction nucleotides: 10. The CDR3 DNA sequence: TGTGCCAGCAGCTTGTATAGCGGGTTTTTAACCACCGGGGAGCTGTTTTTT. Protein sequence: CASSLYSGFLTTGELFF.

This clone was seen repeatedly, ten times or more. The rearrangement uses TRBV7-2 and TRBJ1-3, with D unclear. Trimming stripped 5 bases from V and 7 bases from J, with 15 bases between. The CDR3 consists of 14 residues. Looked up from germline, CDR1 is SGHTA and CDR2 is FQGNSA. This CDR3 reads CASSPSRPTNTIYF. The CDR3 DNA reads TGTGCCAGCAGCCCGTCCCGGCCGACGAACACCATATATTTT.

The chain is built from TRBV5-1 and TRBJ2-5; 7 nucleotides match TRBD2. Germline V gives CDR1 SGHRS, CDR2 YFSETQ. The junction had 8 bases not matched to a gene; V was cut back by 4 bases and J by 5 bases. The CDR3 is 14 amino acids. CDR3 in amino acids: CASSTGGVGETQYF. In nucleotides, the CDR3 is TGCGCCAGCAGCACGGGGGGTGTCGGCGAGACCCAGTACTTC.

Regarding this clone: This may be a read error, as it is one base from a much larger clone. At the DNA level, this CDR3 is encoded by other sequences in the same sample as well. The chain carries TRBV2 and TRBJ2-3; no clear D. The CDR3 length is 12 residues. The germline CDR1 and CDR2 sequences are SNHLY and FYNNEI. Trimming shortened V by 6 bases and J by 3 bases, and 7 bases separated the two germline ends. CDR3 DNA sequence: TGTGCCAGCAGCGAAAATACAGATACGCAGTATTTT. This encodes CASSENTDTQYF.

Worth noting for this clone: The junction does not match germline at one end; this may be a read error. This CDR3 is CASSLGLAGRTDTQYF. The DNA of the CDR3 is TGTGCTAGCAGCTTAGGACTAGCGGGCCGCACAGATACGCAGTATTTT. V usage is TRBV7-7 and J usage is TRBJ2-3; 11 positions agree with TRBD2. The CDR3 consists of 16 residues. The germline CDR1 and CDR2 sequences are SSHAT and FNYEAQ (reference sequence). Complete variable domain (other parts from reference TRBV7-7 and TRBJ2-3): GAGVSQSPRYKVTKRGQDVTLRCDPISSHATLYWYQQALGQGPEFLTYFNYEAQPDKSGLPSDRFSAERPEGSISTLTIQRTEQRDSAMYRCASSLGLAGRTDTQYFGPGTRLTVL.

V and J are TRBV11-2 and TRBJ2-3; 8 bases map to TRBD2. With V trimmed by 2 bases and J by 5 bases, 6 bases remained unmatched. Looked up from germline, CDR1 is SGHAT and CDR2 is FQNNGV. The CDR3 consists of 15 residues. As DNA, the CDR3 is TGTGCCAGCAGCTTATACGGGAGGGCCGGAGATACGCAGTATTTT. Protein sequence: CASSLYGRAGDTQYF.

In this sample, this clone turned up a few times. The CDR3, as DNA: TGTGCCTGGAGTGTCCGGAAGGGGGCGGGGGAGCAGTACGTC. As protein: CAWSVRKGAGEQYV. This sequence joins TRBV30 and TRBJ2-7, with a tentative D call TRBD1 (7 bases). CDR3 length equals 14 residues. Trimming cost V 0 bases and J 7 bases, with 16 bases left between them. Germline CDR1 is GTSNPN and CDR2 is SVGIG (reference sequence).

This clone has a handful of counts. The V and J genes are TRBV7-7 and TRBJ1-6, with a weak D call TRBD1 (6 bases). Trimming pared 5 bases from V and 6 bases from J, leaving 23 bases between. CDR3 length equals 18 residues. Germline V CDR1 and CDR2: SSHAT, FNYEAQ (reference sequence). The CDR3 here is CASSLEPAGGQLNSPLHF. The CDR3 bases are TGTGCCAGCAGCCTGGAGCCGGCGGGAGGACAGCTTAATTCACCCCTCCACTTT. The entire variable domain, with the rest obtained from reference TRBV7-7 and TRBJ1-6, is as follows: GAGVSQSPRYKVTKRGQDVTLRCDPISSHATLYWYQQALGQGPEFLTYFNYEAQPDKSGLPSDRFSAERPEGSISTLTIQRTEQRDSAMYRCASSLEPAGGQLNSPLHFGNGTRLTVT.

V gene TRBV11-1 combines with J gene TRBJ2-1, with D perhaps matching TRBD2 (5 bases). Germline V lookup: CDR1 SGHAT, CDR2 FQDESV (reference sequence). This CDR3 is built from 15 residues. Trimming took 1 base from V and 9 from J, leaving 16 bases between them. In DNA form, the CDR3 reads TGTGCCAGCAGCTTAGGAGCGGTCCTACTTGGTGAGCAGTTCTTC. It yields the protein CASSLGAVLLGEQFF.

This clone was detected only a few times. The CDR3 spells CASSKMRGGELFF. The CDR3 nucleotides read TGTGCCAGTAGTAAAATGCGGGGCGGGGAGCTGTTTTTT. This sequence joins TRBV19 and TRBJ2-2; possibly TRBD2 for D (6 bases). V lost 4 bases and J 7 bases, leaving 10 bases between the germline ends. The CDR3 consists of 13 residues. CDR1 and CDR2 (germline): LNHDA, SQIVND (reference sequence).

Only a few counts were recorded for this clone. The chain joins TRBV18 to TRBJ1-1; D is perhaps TRBD1 (6 bases). In germline, CDR1 is KGHSH, CDR2 LQKENI. The V end lost 3 bases, the J end lost 5 bases, and 31 bases lay between the germline ends. This CDR3 is built from 20 residues. Here the CDR3 reads CASSPLGGSWDTTRGTEAFF. The DNA for the CDR3 is TGTGCCAGCTCACCTCTCGGGGGCAGTTGGGACACCACCCGAGGGACTGAAGCTTTCTTT.

The chain couples TRBV11-3 to TRBJ2-1; D is possibly TRBD1 or TRBD2 (6 bases each). Trimming took 2 bases from V and 14 from J, leaving 19 bases between them. The CDR3 length is 14 residues. Per the germline V gene, CDR1 is SGHNT and CDR2 is YENEEA. CDR3 residues: CASSLRLPGATEFF. In DNA, the CDR3 is TGTGCCAGCAGCTTACGACTCCCGGGGGCAACAGAGTTCTTC. The whole variable domain, filled in from reference TRBV11-3 and TRBJ2-1, reads EAGVVQSPRYKIIEKKQPVAFWCNPISGHNTLYWYLQNLGQGPELLIRYENEEAVDDSQLPKDRFSAERLKGVDSTLKIQPAELGDSAVYLCASSLRLPGATEFFGPGTRLTVL.

CDR3 residues: CASSVVGFLSSYEQYV. The CDR3 nucleotides are TGTGCCAGCAGCGTAGTAGGCTTCTTGAGCTCCTACGAGCAGTACGTC. The chain joins TRBV9 to TRBJ2-7; D gene uncertain. Germline V gene sequence: CDR1 SGDLS, CDR2 YYNGEE. V was cut by 0 bases and J by 0 bases, with 13 bases left in between. The CDR3 consists of 16 residues.

The chain links TRBV18 to TRBJ2-1, with 8 bases identical to TRBD2. Trimming at V came to 0 bases and at J to 8 bases, leaving 18 bases not matched to a gene. CDR1 and CDR2 from the germline V gene are KGHSH and LQKENI. CDR3 size: 19 residues. The DNA of the CDR3 is TGTGCCAGCTCACCACCTCCGGGAGGGCCTTTTTGGTTGTTGGATGAGCAGTTCTTC. Translated: CASSPPPGGPFWLLDEQFF.

The CDR3 sequence is CASSQDLFGELFF. DNA for the CDR3: TGCGCCAGCAGCCAAGATCTATTCGGGGAGCTGTTTTTT. V and J are TRBV4-3 and TRBJ2-2, with D unresolved. V was shortened by 0 bases and J by 7 bases, with 6 bases between the two germline ends. The germline CDR1 and CDR2 sequences are LGHNA and YSLEER. The CDR3 is 13 residues long.

This chain uses TRBV19 with TRBJ1-6; 8 bases align to TRBD1. The junction had 6 bases not matched to a gene; V was cut back by 5 bases and J by 9 bases. Germline CDR1 reads LNHDA; CDR2 reads SQIVND (reference sequence). The CDR3 totals 14 residues. The DNA for the CDR3 is TGTGCCAGTAGTCCAGGACAGGGAGCTTCACCCCTCCACTTT. Amino acid sequence: CASSPGQGASPLHF.